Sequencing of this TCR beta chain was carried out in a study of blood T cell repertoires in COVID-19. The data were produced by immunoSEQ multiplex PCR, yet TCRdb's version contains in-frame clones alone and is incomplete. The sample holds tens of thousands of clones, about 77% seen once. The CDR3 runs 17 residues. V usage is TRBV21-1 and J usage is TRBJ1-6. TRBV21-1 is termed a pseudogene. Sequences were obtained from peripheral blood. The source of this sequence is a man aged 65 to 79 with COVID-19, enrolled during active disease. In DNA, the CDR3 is TGTGCCAGCAGCAAAGCGCTGGGGGACTTGGAGCGTGGACCCCTCCACTTT. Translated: CASSKALGDLERGPLHF.